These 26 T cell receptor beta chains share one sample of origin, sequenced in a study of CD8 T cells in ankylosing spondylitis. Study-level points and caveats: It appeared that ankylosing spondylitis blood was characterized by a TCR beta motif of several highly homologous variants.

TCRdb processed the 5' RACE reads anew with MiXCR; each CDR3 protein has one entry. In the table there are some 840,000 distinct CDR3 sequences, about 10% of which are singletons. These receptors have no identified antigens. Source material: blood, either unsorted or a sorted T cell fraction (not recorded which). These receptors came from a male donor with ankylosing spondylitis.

The CDR3 loop is CASGPQPQHF. The CDR3 DNA reads TGTGCCAGTGGACCCCAGCCCCAGCATTTT. The chain couples TRBV6-1 to TRBJ1-5; the D is unclear. Trimming cost V 9 bases and J 7 bases, with 7 bases left between them. From germline, CDR1 is MNHNS and CDR2 SASEGT. This CDR3 spans 10 amino acids.

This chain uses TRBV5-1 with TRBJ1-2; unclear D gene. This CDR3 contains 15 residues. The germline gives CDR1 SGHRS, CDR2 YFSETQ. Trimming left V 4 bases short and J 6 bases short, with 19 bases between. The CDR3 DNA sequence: TGCGCCAGCAGCACTCGGACGTCCAGTAGGGATGGCTACACCTTC. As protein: CASSTRTSSRDGYTF.

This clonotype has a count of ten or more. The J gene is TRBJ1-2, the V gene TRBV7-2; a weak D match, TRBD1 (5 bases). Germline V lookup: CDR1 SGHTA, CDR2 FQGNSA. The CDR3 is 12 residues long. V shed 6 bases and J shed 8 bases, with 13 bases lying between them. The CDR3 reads CASSFGGYGYTF. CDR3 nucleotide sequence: TGTGCCAGCAGTTTCGGGGGGTACGGCTACACCTTC.

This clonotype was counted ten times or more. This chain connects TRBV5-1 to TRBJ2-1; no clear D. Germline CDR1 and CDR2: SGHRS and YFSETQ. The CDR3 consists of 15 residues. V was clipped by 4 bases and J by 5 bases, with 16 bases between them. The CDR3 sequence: CASSPLPGTNNEQFF. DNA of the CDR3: TGCGCCAGCAGCCCACTGCCCGGTACCAACAATGAGCAGTTCTTC.

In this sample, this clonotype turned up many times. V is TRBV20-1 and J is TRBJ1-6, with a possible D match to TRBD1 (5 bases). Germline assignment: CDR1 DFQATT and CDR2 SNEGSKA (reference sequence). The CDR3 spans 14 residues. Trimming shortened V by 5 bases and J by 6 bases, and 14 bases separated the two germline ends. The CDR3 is CSAQRQTVNSPLHF. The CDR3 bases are TGCAGTGCTCAGCGGCAGACAGTTAATTCACCCCTCCACTTT.

CDR3 bases: TGTGCCAGCAGTTCCCTGGGGGTCGACACTGAAGCTTTCTTT. Amino acids: CASSSLGVDTEAFF. The rearrangement links TRBV6-2 or TRBV6-3 to TRBJ1-1; a possible D gene is TRBD1 (5 bases). V lost 4 bases and J lost 3, with 12 bases in between. The CDR3 length is 14 residues. Germline CDR1 and CDR2: MNHEY and SVGEGT.

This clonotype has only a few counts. The CDR3 nucleotides read TGCACCGTAGCGGGGGGGATCACAGATACGCAGTATTTT. It codes for CTVAGGITDTQYF. This chain links TRBV29-1 with TRBJ2-3; TRBD2 matches at 11 bases. CDR1 SQVTM and CDR2 ANQGSEA come from the germline V gene. The CDR3 is 13 residues long.

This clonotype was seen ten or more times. The CDR3 reads CASSYDRGSYGEQFF. The CDR3 DNA reads TGTGCCAGCAGCTATGACAGGGGATCTTATGGTGAGCAGTTCTTC. This chain joins TRBV9 and TRBJ2-1; 8 nucleotides match TRBD1. The CDR3 is made up of 15 amino acids. In germline, CDR1 is SGDLS, CDR2 YYNGEE. The J segment lost 9 bases and the V segment lost 4 bases, leaving 12 bases of the junction unmatched.

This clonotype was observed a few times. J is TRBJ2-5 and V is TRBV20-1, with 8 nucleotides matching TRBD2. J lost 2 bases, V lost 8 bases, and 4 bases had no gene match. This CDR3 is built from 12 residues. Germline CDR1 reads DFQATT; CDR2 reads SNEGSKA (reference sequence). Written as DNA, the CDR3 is TGCAGTCCCCGGGGGGGTCAAGAGACCCAGTACTTC. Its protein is CSPRGGQETQYF.

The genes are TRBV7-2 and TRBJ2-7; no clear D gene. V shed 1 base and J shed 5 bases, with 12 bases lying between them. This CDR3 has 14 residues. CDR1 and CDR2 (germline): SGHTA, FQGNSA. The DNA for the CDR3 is TGTGCCAGCAGCTTAGAGGTGGTGGGCAACGAGCAGTACTTC. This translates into CASSLEVVGNEQYF.

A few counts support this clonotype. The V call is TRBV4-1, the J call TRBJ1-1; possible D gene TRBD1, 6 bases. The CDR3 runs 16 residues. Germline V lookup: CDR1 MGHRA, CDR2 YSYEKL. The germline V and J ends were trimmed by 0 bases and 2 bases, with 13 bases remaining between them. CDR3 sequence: CASSQDNGGANTEAFF. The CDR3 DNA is TGCGCCAGCAGCCAAGATAATGGGGGGGCAAACACTGAAGCTTTCTTT.

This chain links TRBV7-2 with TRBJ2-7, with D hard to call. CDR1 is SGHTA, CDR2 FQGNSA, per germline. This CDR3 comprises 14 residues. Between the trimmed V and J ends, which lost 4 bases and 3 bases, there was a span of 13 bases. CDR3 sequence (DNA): TGTGCCAGCAGCTCCGTCTGGCCAAACTACGAGCAGTACTTC. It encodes CASSSVWPNYEQYF.

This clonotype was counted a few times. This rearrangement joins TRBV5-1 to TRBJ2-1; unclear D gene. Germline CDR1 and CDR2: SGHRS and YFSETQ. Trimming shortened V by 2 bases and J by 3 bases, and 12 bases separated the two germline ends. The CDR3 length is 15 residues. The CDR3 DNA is TGCGCCAGCAGCTTAAGTCCTTACCTCTACAATGAGCAGTTCTTC. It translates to CASSLSPYLYNEQFF.

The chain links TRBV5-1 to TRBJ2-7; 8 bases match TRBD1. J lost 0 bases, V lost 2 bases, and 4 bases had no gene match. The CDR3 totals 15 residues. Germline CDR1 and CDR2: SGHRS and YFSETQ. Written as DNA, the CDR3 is TGCGCCAGCAGCTTTGGACAGGGACTCTCCTACGAGCAGTACTTC. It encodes CASSFGQGLSYEQYF.

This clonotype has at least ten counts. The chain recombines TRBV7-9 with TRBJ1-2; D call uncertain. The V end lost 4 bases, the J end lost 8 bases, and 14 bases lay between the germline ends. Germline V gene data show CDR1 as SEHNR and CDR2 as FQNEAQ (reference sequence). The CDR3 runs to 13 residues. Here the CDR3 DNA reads TGTGCCAGCAGCTCGTACCTAGGAGGAGGCTACACCTTC. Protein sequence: CASSSYLGGGYTF.

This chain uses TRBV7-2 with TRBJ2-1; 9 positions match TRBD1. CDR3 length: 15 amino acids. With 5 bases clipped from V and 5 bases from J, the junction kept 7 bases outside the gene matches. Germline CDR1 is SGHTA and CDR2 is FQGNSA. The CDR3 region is CASSDRDRANNEQFF. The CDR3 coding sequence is TGTGCCAGCAGCGACCGGGACAGGGCCAACAATGAGCAGTTCTTC.

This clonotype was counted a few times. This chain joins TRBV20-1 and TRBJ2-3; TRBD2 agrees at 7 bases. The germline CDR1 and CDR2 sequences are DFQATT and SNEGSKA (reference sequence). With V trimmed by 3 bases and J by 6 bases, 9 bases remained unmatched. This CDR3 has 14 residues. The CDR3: CSARGGIGHDTQYF. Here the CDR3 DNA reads TGCAGTGCTAGGGGGGGGATTGGGCATGATACGCAGTATTTT.

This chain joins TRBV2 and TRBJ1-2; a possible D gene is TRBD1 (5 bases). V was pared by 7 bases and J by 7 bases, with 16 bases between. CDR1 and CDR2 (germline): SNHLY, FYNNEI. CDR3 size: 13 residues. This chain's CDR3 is CASKFSRELGYTF. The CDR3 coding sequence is TGTGCCAGCAAATTTAGCAGGGAACTTGGCTACACCTTC.

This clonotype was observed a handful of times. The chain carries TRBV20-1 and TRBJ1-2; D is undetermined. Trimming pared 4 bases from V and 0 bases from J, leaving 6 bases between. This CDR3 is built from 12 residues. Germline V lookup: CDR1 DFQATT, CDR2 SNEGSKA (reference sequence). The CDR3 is CSATGSNYGYTF. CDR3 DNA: TGCAGTGCTACCGGGTCTAACTATGGCTACACCTTC.

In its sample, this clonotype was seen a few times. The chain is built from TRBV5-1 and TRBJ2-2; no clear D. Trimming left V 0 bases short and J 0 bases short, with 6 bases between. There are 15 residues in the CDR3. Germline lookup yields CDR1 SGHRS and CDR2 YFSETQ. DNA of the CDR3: TGCGCCAGCAGCTTGGCCCGGACGAACACCGGGGAGCTGTTTTTT. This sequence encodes CASSLARTNTGELFF.

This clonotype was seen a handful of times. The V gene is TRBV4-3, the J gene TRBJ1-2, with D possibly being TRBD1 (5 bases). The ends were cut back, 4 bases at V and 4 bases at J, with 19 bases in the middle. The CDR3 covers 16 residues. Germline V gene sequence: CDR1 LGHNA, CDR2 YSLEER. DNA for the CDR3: TGCGCCAGCAGCCTCCAAGGGGCAGGGAAGGGCTATGGCTACACCTTC. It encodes CASSLQGAGKGYGYTF.

CDR3 in amino acids: CASSTLITDTQYF. In DNA, the CDR3 is TGCGCCAGCAGCACCCTCATCACAGATACGCAGTATTTT. The chain uses TRBV5-1 and TRBJ2-3; D ambiguous. Germline CDR1 and CDR2: SGHRS and YFSETQ. The CDR3 loop spans 13 amino acids. Trimming took 4 bases from V and 2 from J, leaving 8 bases between them.

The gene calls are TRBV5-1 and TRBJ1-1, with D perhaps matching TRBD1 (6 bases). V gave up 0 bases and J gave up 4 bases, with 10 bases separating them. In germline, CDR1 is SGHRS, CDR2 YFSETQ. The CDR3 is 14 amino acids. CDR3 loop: CASSLATGPTEAFF. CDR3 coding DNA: TGCGCCAGCAGCTTGGCCACAGGGCCCACTGAAGCTTTCTTT.

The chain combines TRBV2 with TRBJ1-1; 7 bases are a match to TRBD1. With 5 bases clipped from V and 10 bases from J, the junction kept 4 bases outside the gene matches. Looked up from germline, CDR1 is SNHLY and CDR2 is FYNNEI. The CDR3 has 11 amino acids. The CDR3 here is CASSWTGPAFF. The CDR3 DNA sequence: TGTGCCAGCAGTTGGACAGGTCCAGCTTTCTTT.

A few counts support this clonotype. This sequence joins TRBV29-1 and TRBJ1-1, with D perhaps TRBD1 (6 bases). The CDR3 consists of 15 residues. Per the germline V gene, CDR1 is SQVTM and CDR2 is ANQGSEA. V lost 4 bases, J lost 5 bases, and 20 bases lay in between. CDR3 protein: CSVARWGQFDTEAFF. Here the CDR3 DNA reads TGCAGCGTTGCCCGCTGGGGGCAATTTGATACTGAAGCTTTCTTT.

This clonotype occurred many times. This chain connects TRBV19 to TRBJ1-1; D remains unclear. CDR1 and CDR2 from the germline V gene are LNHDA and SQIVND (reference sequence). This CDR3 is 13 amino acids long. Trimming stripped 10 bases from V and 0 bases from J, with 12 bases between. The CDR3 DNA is TGTGCCACCCACGGGGAGATGAACACTGAAGCTTTCTTT. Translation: CATHGEMNTEAFF.